The 22 T cell receptor beta chains presented below share a single source sample, sequenced in a study of vaccination and CD4 T cells after COVID-19. Sequencing of the DNA from cultured CD4+ T cells was carried out with the Oncomine TCR Beta short-read assay. TCRdb used MiXCR to reprocess the PCR reads, holding one entry per CDR3 protein. The sample lists 22,000 or so distinct CDR3 sequences; about 33% were seen once. Time point in this sample: late sampling 161 to 241 days after vaccination in a few convalescent patients. Treatment: approximately 9-day PBMC culture with coronavirus spike peptide pools or control peptides (ViraFEST assay). No antigen has been assigned to these receptors. This specimen was CD4+ T cells from blood, cultured in vitro, taken about 7 months after SARS-CoV-2 vaccination. These TCRs come from a human donor who had recovered from COVID-19.

Within the sample, this clonotype is medium-sized. The rearrangement joins TRBV5-1 to TRBJ2-7; 7 bases fit TRBD1. CDR1 and CDR2 from the germline V gene are SGHRS and YFSETQ. Unmatched junction bases numbered 9, after V lost 0 bases and J lost 6 bases. CDR3 length: 15 residues. CDR3 sequence (DNA): TGCGCCAGCAGCTTGGGGATGGGACAGTCGTCCGAGCAGTACTTC. Translated, it gives CASSLGMGQSSEQYF.

The V call is TRBV20-1, the J call TRBJ1-3, with TRBD1 matching over 10 bases. The CDR3 has 14 amino acids. The V and J ends lost 2 bases and 9 bases, in that order; junction bases with no gene match: 7. Germline CDR1 reads DFQATT; CDR2 reads SNEGSKA (reference sequence). The DNA for the CDR3 is TGCAGTGCTAGAAACCGGGACAGGGGTCTCACCATATATTTT. It is translated as CSARNRDRGLTIYF.

This clonotype was seen a few times. The chain links TRBV7-3 to TRBJ2-5; maybe TRBD2 (6 bases). In germline, CDR1 is SGHTA, CDR2 FQGTGA. The CDR3 covers 14 residues. Trimming cost V 0 bases and J 6 bases, with 11 bases left between them. The chain's CDR3 is CASSLTGGRKTQYF. The CDR3 region has the DNA TGTGCCAGCAGCTTAACGGGGGGAAGAAAGACCCAGTACTTC.

The CDR3 sequence: CASSPGQGNTDTQYF. The CDR3 nucleotides read TGTGCCAGCAGCCCAGGACAGGGGAACACAGATACGCAGTATTTT. The rearrangement links TRBV5-4 to TRBJ2-3; 9 nucleotides match TRBD1. V shed 4 bases and J 2 bases; nucleotides not matched to a gene: 5. CDR1 is SGHNT, CDR2 YYREEE, per germline (reference sequence). The CDR3 length is 15 residues.

The V call is TRBV6-2 or TRBV6-3, the J call TRBJ2-7; 9 bases line up with TRBD2. CDR3 length: 15 amino acids. The J segment lost 2 bases and the V segment lost 6 bases, leaving 8 bases of the junction unmatched. CDR1 and CDR2 (germline): MNHEY, SVGEGT. As DNA, the CDR3 is TGTGCCAGCAGCAGGACTAGCGCGGAGACCTACGAGCAGTACTTC. Translating it yields CASSRTSAETYEQYF.

The rearrangement links TRBV19 to TRBJ2-3, with 14 positions matching TRBD2. Germline V lookup: CDR1 LNHDA, CDR2 SQIVND (reference sequence). This CDR3 contains 15 residues. The V and J ends lost 10 bases and 5 bases, in that order; junction bases with no gene match: 8. The CDR3 region is CATRTSGGLRDTQYF. The CDR3 nucleotides read TGTGCCACCCGGACTAGCGGGGGGTTGAGAGATACGCAGTATTTT.

This clonotype was detected only a few times. The V gene is TRBV20-1, the J gene TRBJ1-6; D call uncertain. CDR1 is DFQATT and CDR2 is SNEGSKA in the germline V gene (reference sequence). The V gene lost 3 bases and the J gene lost 7 bases, with 7 bases spanning the gap. This CDR3 spans 12 amino acids. The CDR3 here is CSARPLNSPLHF. CDR3 nucleotides: TGCAGTGCTAGGCCCCTAAATTCACCCCTCCACTTT.

The chain joins TRBV7-8 to TRBJ2-3; maybe TRBD2 (5 bases). There are 15 residues in the CDR3. The germline V and J ends were trimmed by 1 base and 2 bases, with 10 bases remaining between them. CDR1 and CDR2 (germline): SGHVS, FQNEAQ. CDR3 nucleotides: TGTGCCAGCAGCTTAGAAGGAGGATACACAGATACGCAGTATTTT. It specifies CASSLEGGYTDTQYF. Looking up the rest from reference TRBV7-8 and TRBJ2-3 gives the full variable domain: GAGVSQSPRYKVAKRGQDVALRCDPISGHVSLFWYQQALGQGPEFLTYFQNEAQLDKSGLPSDRFFAERPEGSVSTLKIQRTQQEDSAVYLCASSLEGGYTDTQYFGPGTRLTVL.

The J gene is TRBJ2-7, the V gene TRBV7-9; D may be TRBD1 (5 bases). CDR3 size: 14 residues. The V end was cut by 6 bases, the J end by 2 bases, with 14 bases between. CDR1 is SEHNR and CDR2 is FQNEAQ in the germline V gene (reference sequence). CDR3 nucleotides: TGTGCCAGCAGTTCCCGGACACAGACCTACGAGCAGTACTTC. The encoded protein is CASSSRTQTYEQYF.

V usage is TRBV6-1 and J usage is TRBJ1-1; D is undetermined. CDR3 length: 13 amino acids. Germline values: CDR1 MNHNS, CDR2 SASEGT. Trimming removed 4 bases from V and 3 bases from J, with 9 bases in between. The CDR3 protein is CASSAGSDTEAFF. As DNA, the CDR3 is TGTGCCAGCAGTGCAGGCTCGGACACTGAAGCTTTCTTT.

V gene TRBV20-1 combines with J gene TRBJ2-5; 9 bases align to TRBD2. CDR3 length equals 18 residues. Germline V gene data show CDR1 as DFQATT and CDR2 as SNEGSKA (reference sequence). V was pared by 0 bases and J by 7 bases, with 18 bases of the junction left unmatched. The CDR3 loop reads CSARDPRASGGPTGTQYF. The CDR3 DNA is TGCAGTGCTAGAGACCCCCGGGCCAGCGGGGGGCCCACGGGGACCCAGTACTTC.

The chain couples TRBV6-2 or TRBV6-3 to TRBJ1-1; D ambiguous. The V end was cut by 0 bases, the J end by 5 bases, with 16 bases between. The germline V gene encodes CDR1 MNHEY and CDR2 SVGEGT. The CDR3 contains 16 residues. The CDR3 loop is CASSYSPAGGRTEAFF. CDR3 nucleotides: TGTGCCAGCAGTTACTCGCCGGCAGGCGGTAGGACTGAAGCTTTCTTT.

This rearrangement joins TRBV5-4 to TRBJ2-7; TRBD1 aligns across 9 bases. In germline, CDR1 is SGHNT, CDR2 YYREEE (reference sequence). V gave up 1 base and J gave up 1 base; unmatched junction bases: 6. The CDR3 contains 16 residues. Here the CDR3 DNA reads TGTGCCAGCAGCTTGTCCCGGGACAGGGCATCCTACGAGCAGTACTTC. Translated, it gives CASSLSRDRASYEQYF.

V is TRBV11-1 and J is TRBJ2-1; D is unresolved. V lost 5 bases and J lost 5, with 10 bases in between. CDR1 is SGHAT, CDR2 FQDESV, per germline (reference sequence). This CDR3 has 13 amino acids. CDR3: CASSLGLDNEQFF. CDR3 in DNA: TGTGCCAGCAGCCTAGGATTGGACAATGAGCAGTTCTTC.

This clonotype showed up just a few times. The chain links TRBV7-9 to TRBJ1-1; D not certain. Per germline, CDR1 SEHNR and CDR2 FQNEAQ (reference sequence). The ends were cut back, 2 bases at V and 4 bases at J, with 11 bases in the middle. The CDR3 totals 14 residues. CDR3 sequence reads: CASSLYGVGTEAFF. CDR3 nucleotide sequence: TGTGCCAGCAGCTTATACGGGGTTGGCACTGAAGCTTTCTTT.

This clonotype was detected only a few times. This rearrangement joins TRBV20-1 to TRBJ2-5, with D possibly matching TRBD2 (5 bases). CDR1 and CDR2 from the germline V gene are DFQATT and SNEGSKA (reference sequence). CDR3 size: 12 residues. V shed 4 bases and J shed 1 base, with 7 bases lying between them. CDR3 amino acids: CSATTSQETQYF. In DNA form, the CDR3 reads TGCAGTGCTACTACTAGCCAAGAGACCCAGTACTTC.

This clonotype was seen a handful of times. This chain joins TRBV2 and TRBJ1-5, with D hard to call. CDR1 SNHLY and CDR2 FYNNEI come from the germline V gene. V lost 7 bases to trimming and J lost 10 bases, with 14 bases between them. The CDR3 sequence is 12 residues long. CDR3 nucleotide sequence: TGTGCCAGCAACAACCGACTAGTTCCCCAGCATTTT. It translates to CASNNRLVPQHF.

A few counts support this clonotype. The chain combines TRBV20-1 with TRBJ1-1; D ambiguous. CDR1 and CDR2 from the germline V gene are DFQATT and SNEGSKA (reference sequence). The CDR3 has 14 residues. Trimming left V 4 bases short and J 0 bases short, with 12 bases between. CDR3 in DNA: TGCAGTGCTACGCTTCATCAATTGAACACTGAAGCTTTCTTT. Protein sequence: CSATLHQLNTEAFF.

The rearrangement uses TRBV27 and TRBJ2-7; the match to TRBD2 covers 10 bases. After removal of 6 bases from V and 0 bases from J, the junction contained 8 bases not matched to a gene. CDR3 length: 16 residues. CDR1 is MNHEY and CDR2 is SMNVEV in the germline V gene (reference sequence). The CDR3 sequence: CASSRSLAGSSYEQYF. In DNA, the CDR3 is TGTGCCAGCAGCCGCTCACTAGCGGGGAGCTCCTACGAGCAGTACTTC.

This chain connects TRBV20-1 to TRBJ1-5, with a weak D call TRBD1 (6 bases). Germline CDR1 is DFQATT and CDR2 is SNEGSKA (reference sequence). The length of the CDR3 is 14 residues. V lost 1 base, J lost 12 bases, and 19 bases lay in between. The CDR3 here is CSARGGAYLGLQHF. In DNA form, the CDR3 reads TGCAGTGCTAGAGGGGGGGCTTATCTTGGTCTCCAGCATTTT.

The CDR3 nucleotides read TGTGCCAGCAGCAAAGTTCCGGCCACCTCCGGGGGCGAAGAGACCCAGTACTTC. Protein sequence: CASSKVPATSGGEETQYF. The rearrangement joins TRBV21-1 to TRBJ2-5; TRBD1 reflects the table's D call only, with no check against the DNA. TRBV21-1 is recorded as a pseudogene. The CDR3 sequence is 18 residues long.

This clonotype rates as medium-sized. A read error may produce the germline difference seen at one junction end. The J gene is TRBJ1-1, the V gene TRBV7-7, with TRBD1 as a possible D gene (6 bases). CDR1 is SSHAT and CDR2 is FNYEAQ in the germline V gene (reference sequence). The CDR3 loop spans 13 amino acids. The CDR3 DNA reads as TGTGCTAGCAGCTTGGACAGGAACACTGAAGCTTTCTTT. This sequence encodes CASSLDRNTEAFF.